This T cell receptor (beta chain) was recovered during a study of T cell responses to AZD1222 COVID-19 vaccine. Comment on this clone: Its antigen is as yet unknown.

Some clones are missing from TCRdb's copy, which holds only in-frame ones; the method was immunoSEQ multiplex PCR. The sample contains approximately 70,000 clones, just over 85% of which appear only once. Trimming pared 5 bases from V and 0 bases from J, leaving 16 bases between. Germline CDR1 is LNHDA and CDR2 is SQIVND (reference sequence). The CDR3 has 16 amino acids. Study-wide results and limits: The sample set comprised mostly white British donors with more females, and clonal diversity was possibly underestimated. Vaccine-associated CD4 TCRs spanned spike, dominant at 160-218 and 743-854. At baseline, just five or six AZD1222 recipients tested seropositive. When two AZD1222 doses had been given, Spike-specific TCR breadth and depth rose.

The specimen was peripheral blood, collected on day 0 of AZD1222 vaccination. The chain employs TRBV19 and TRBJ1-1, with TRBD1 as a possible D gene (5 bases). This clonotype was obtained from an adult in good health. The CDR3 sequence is CASSRPGAGMNTEAFF. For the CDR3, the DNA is TGTGCCAGTAGTCGTCCTGGGGCTGGGATGAACACTGAAGCTTTCTTT. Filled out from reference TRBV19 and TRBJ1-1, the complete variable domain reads DGGITQSPKYLFRKEGQNVTLSCEQNLNHDAMYWYRQDPGQGLRLIYYSQIVNDFQKGDIAEGYSVSREKKESFPLTVTSAQKNPTAFYLCASSRPGAGMNTEAFFGQGTRLTVV.